The 19 T cell receptor beta chains reported below all come from one sample, sequenced in a study of blood T cell repertoires in COVID-19. Produced via immunoSEQ multiplex PCR; TCRdb's table is partial and in-frame only. Of about 250,000 clones in the sample, about 85% were seen once. The specimen was peripheral blood. The source of these receptors is a human donor with COVID-19, enrolled during active disease. The donor label of this sample is uncertain.

The rearrangement uses TRBV2 and TRBJ2-5; a possible D gene is TRBD1 (6 bases). Germline V gives CDR1 SNHLY, CDR2 FYNNEI. CDR3 length equals 15 residues. Between the trimmed V and J ends, which lost 2 bases and 2 bases, there was a span of 12 bases. In DNA, the CDR3 is TGTGCCAGCAGTGAACAGGACAGAATGCAAGAGACCCAGTACTTC. The encoded protein is CASSEQDRMQETQYF.

The rearrangement links TRBV7-9 to TRBJ2-7, with 13 bases identical to TRBD2. Germline lookup yields CDR1 SEHNR and CDR2 FQNEAQ (reference sequence). The V segment lost 5 bases and the J segment 7 bases; nucleotides outside the gene matches: 8. CDR3 length equals 15 residues. CDR3 region: CASSHRTSGRFEQYF. The DNA of the CDR3 is TGTGCCAGCAGCCACCGGACTAGCGGGAGATTTGAGCAGTACTTC.

This sequence joins TRBV19 and TRBJ2-7, with 9 bases identical to TRBD2. The CDR3 covers 14 residues. Germline CDR1 reads LNHDA; CDR2 reads SQIVND (reference sequence). Trimming at V came to 1 base and at J to 5 bases, leaving 3 bases not matched to a gene. CDR3: CASSIGTSVDEQYF. CDR3 DNA: TGTGCCAGTAGTATAGGGACTAGCGTCGACGAGCAGTACTTC. Looking up the rest from reference TRBV19 and TRBJ2-7 gives the full variable domain: DGGITQSPKYLFRKEGQNVTLSCEQNLNHDAMYWYRQDPGQGLRLIYYSQIVNDFQKGDIAEGYSVSREKKESFPLTVTSAQKNPTAFYLCASSIGTSVDEQYFGPGTRLTVT.

The chain combines TRBV28 with TRBJ1-5, with D hard to call. Per germline, CDR1 MDHEN and CDR2 SYDVKM. This CDR3 has 13 residues. The V end lost 5 bases, the J end lost 7 bases, and 12 bases lay between the germline ends. CDR3 DNA: TGTGCCAGCAGTGAAATGGTCAGGCAGCCCCAGCATTTT. Translation gives CASSEMVRQPQHF.

This chain joins TRBV6-1 and TRBJ1-2, with 7 bases lining up with TRBD1. This CDR3 is built from 16 residues. Germline CDR1 MNHNS, CDR2 SASEGT. Losses at the gene ends were 1 base for V and 4 bases for J; bases not matched to a gene: 9. The CDR3 is CASSEVIGDSPYGYTF. DNA for the CDR3: TGTGCCAGCAGTGAAGTTATAGGGGACAGTCCCTATGGCTACACCTTC.

The chain joins TRBV5-6 to TRBJ1-3; the match to TRBD1 covers 9 bases. Trimming took 7 bases from V and 0 from J; bases not matched to a gene: 8. This CDR3 has 16 residues. Looked up from germline, CDR1 is SGHDT and CDR2 is YYEEEE. CDR3 protein: CASASDRGYSGNTIYF. The DNA of the CDR3 is TGTGCCAGCGCCTCGGACAGGGGCTACTCTGGAAACACCATATATTTT.

This sequence joins TRBV7-2 and TRBJ1-1; 8 nucleotides agree with TRBD1. This CDR3 has 15 residues. Trimming took 5 bases from V and 7 from J; bases not matched to a gene: 12. In germline, CDR1 is SGHTA, CDR2 FQGNSA. The CDR3 coding sequence is TGTGCCAGCAGCACAGGACAGGGAGGGGGTCTTGAAGCTTTCTTT. Its protein product is CASSTGQGGGLEAFF.

This clone was counted between two and nine times. The CDR3 nucleotides read TGTGCCAGTAGTATGGCGCAGGGAGGTCAGCCCCAGCATTTT. This sequence encodes CASSMAQGGQPQHF. The chain has TRBV19 and TRBJ1-5, with D possibly TRBD1 on 5 matching bases. The CDR3 contains 14 residues. Trimming took off 3 bases at V and 6 bases at J, with 12 bases between the two ends. CDR1 and CDR2 (germline): LNHDA, SQIVND (reference sequence).

This clone was counted between two and nine times. The chain employs TRBV9 and TRBJ2-7; 8 positions agree with TRBD2. Losses at the gene ends were 2 bases for V and 6 bases for J; bases not matched to a gene: 13. The CDR3 runs 16 residues. CDR1 is SGDLS and CDR2 is YYNGEE in the germline V gene. In nucleotides, the CDR3 is TGTGCCAGCAGCGTGGAAACCGTAGCGGGAATGGGCGAGCAGTACTTC. Its protein is CASSVETVAGMGEQYF.

This chain joins TRBV6-1 and TRBJ1-5, with unresolved D. V lost 7 bases, J lost 5 bases, and 18 bases lay in between. The CDR3 sequence is 15 residues long. Germline V gene sequence: CDR1 MNHNS, CDR2 SASEGT. In DNA, the CDR3 is TGTGCCAGCACTAACGAGGGCCTCCCCCATCAGCCCCAGCATTTT. Translated, it gives CASTNEGLPHQPQHF.

The chain is built from TRBV10-3 and TRBJ1-1, with D tentatively TRBD1 (5 bases). Germline V gene data show CDR1 as ENHRY and CDR2 as SYGVKD. The CDR3 contains 15 residues. V was shortened by 3 bases and J by 10 bases, with 21 bases between the two germline ends. The CDR3 DNA reads as TGTGCCATCAGTGATCCCAGGGCCCCTAGAGTATTAGCTTTCTTT. Translating gives CAISDPRAPRVLAFF.

The V call is TRBV6-6, the J call TRBJ2-5, with D maybe TRBD1 (5 bases). The CDR3 is 15 amino acids. The germline CDR1 and CDR2 sequences are MNHNY and SVGAGI (reference sequence). V was trimmed by 0 bases and J by 2 bases, leaving 10 bases between them. DNA of the CDR3: TGTGCCAGCAGTTACTCGGAGTCAGGGCAAGAGACCCAGTACTTC. Translated, it gives CASSYSESGQETQYF.

The rearrangement joins TRBV4-2 to TRBJ2-5, with 10 bases fitting TRBD2. Germline V gene data show CDR1 as LGHNA and CDR2 as YNFKEQ. After removal of 1 base from V and 1 base from J, the junction contained 12 bases not matched to a gene. CDR3 size: 19 residues. In nucleotides, the CDR3 is TGTGCCAGCAGCCAAGGTGTAGCGGGAGGTAATTCGGGCCAAGAGACCCAGTACTTC. Residues: CASSQGVAGGNSGQETQYF.

This clone was detected a few times. The CDR3 sequence: CASSQANLGGHSEQFF. The CDR3 coding sequence is TGCGCCAGCAGCCAAGCCAACCTTGGAGGCCATTCTGAGCAGTTCTTC. This rearrangement joins TRBV4-1 to TRBJ2-1; possible D gene TRBD2, 5 bases. Germline CDR1 reads MGHRA; CDR2 reads YSYEKL. Between the trimmed V and J ends, which lost 1 base and 9 bases, there was a span of 19 bases. This CDR3 has 16 residues.

V usage is TRBV4-1 and J usage is TRBJ2-4, with 10 bases identical to TRBD1. Germline V lookup: CDR1 MGHRA, CDR2 YSYEKL. The length of the CDR3 is 16 residues. Trimming removed 4 bases from V and 1 base from J; junction bases left unmatched: 4. The CDR3 DNA reads as TGCGCCAGCAGCCCCCCGGGACAGGGGGCCAAAAACATTCAGTACTTC. Translation: CASSPPGQGAKNIQYF.

This chain connects TRBV9 to TRBJ2-2; 7 positions agree with TRBD1. Germline trimming cut 4 bases from V and 2 bases from J; bases unmatched to any gene: 8. The CDR3 extends over 16 amino acids. Germline CDR1 is SGDLS and CDR2 is YYNGEE. The CDR3 bases are TGTGCCAGCAGCTTCCTAGGGGGCGTTAACACCGGGGAGCTGTTTTTT. This encodes CASSFLGGVNTGELFF.

The rearrangement uses TRBV30 and TRBJ2-1; 7 nucleotides match TRBD2. There are 14 residues in the CDR3. Germline V lookup: CDR1 GTSNPN, CDR2 SVGIG (reference sequence). The CDR3 region has the DNA TGTGCACAATCGAGCGGGGCCTCCTACAATGAGCAGTTCTTC. Translating it yields CAQSSGASYNEQFF.

This chain connects TRBV6-5 to TRBJ2-1, with TRBD1 matching over 7 bases. The CDR3 length is 13 residues. CDR1 is MNHEY, CDR2 SVGAGI, per germline. V trimming: 6 bases; J trimming: 4 bases; junction bases outside the gene matches: 3. CDR3 in DNA: TGTGCCAGCAGGCGACAGGGTTACAATGAGCAGTTCTTC. It translates to CASRRQGYNEQFF.

In its sample, this clone was seen a few times. This chain joins TRBV5-6 and TRBJ2-7; 10 nucleotides match TRBD1. The V and J ends lost 2 bases and 0 bases, in that order; junction bases with no gene match: 2. The germline V gene has CDR1 SGHDT and CDR2 YYEEEE. The CDR3 consists of 15 residues. The CDR3 DNA is TGTGCCAGCAGCTTCGGGACAGGGGCCTCCTACGAGCAGTACTTC. It translates to CASSFGTGASYEQYF.